This T cell receptor beta chain was retrieved from a study of blood T cell repertoires in COVID-19. Study background: COVID-19 samples from acute and convalescent phases originated in the United States, Italy and Spain.

The protocol was immunoSEQ multiplex PCR, while the TCRdb copy is restricted to in-frame clones and leaves out a portion. The sample includes approximately 100,000 clones, 88% seen only once; the top ten take approximately 3.5%. The sample comprised peripheral blood. This TCR derives from a human donor in a cohort sampled during active COVID-19.

The CDR3 loop is CASSQYRTSDGDTQYF. The CDR3 bases are TGTGCCAGCAGCCAATATCGGACTAGCGATGGAGATACGCAGTATTTT. The V and J genes are TRBV3-1 (or the pseudogene TRBV3-2) and TRBJ2-3, with TRBD2 matching 9 bases. Germline values: CDR1 LGHDT, CDR2 YNNKEL (reference sequence). The CDR3 is 16 amino acids. V trimming: 2 bases; J trimming: 5 bases; junction bases outside the gene matches: 8.